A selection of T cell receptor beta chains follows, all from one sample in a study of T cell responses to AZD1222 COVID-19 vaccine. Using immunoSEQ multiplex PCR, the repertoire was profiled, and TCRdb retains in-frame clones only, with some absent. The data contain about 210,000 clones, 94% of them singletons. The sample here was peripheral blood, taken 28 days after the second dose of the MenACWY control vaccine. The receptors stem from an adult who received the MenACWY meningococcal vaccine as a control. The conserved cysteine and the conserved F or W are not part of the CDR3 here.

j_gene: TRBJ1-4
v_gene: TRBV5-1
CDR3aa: ASSLAGVDEKLF

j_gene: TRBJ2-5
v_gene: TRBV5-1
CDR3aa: ASSPRQGLYQETQY

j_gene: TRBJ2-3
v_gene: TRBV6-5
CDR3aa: ATPGQGQDTQY

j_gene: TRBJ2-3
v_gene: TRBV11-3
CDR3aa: ASSPGAVTDTQY

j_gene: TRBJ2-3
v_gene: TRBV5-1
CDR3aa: ASSFLTGTDTQY

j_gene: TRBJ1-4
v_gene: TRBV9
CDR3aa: ASSVAGATNEKLF

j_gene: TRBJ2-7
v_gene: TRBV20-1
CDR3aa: SASFRAAYEQY

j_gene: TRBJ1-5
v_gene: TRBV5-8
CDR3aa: ASSLWLNQPQH

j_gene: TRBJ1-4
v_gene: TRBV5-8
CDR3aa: ASSLRQGYEKLF

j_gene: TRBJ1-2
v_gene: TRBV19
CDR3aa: ASSIFGDYGYT

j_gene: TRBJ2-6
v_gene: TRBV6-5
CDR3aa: ASRTNSGANVLT

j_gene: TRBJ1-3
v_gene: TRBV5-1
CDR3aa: ASSPDGQGGFRAIY

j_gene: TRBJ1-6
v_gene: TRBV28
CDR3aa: ASSLSIGQGVSPLH

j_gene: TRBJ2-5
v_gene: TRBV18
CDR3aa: ASSPDRGSETQY

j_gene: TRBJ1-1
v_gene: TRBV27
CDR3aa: ASKRQDRSNTEAF

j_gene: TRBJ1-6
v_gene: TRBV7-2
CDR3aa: ASSLDRWNSPLH

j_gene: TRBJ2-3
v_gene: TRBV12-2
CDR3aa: ASQPEREPDTQY